The clone carrying this TCR beta chain rates as medium-sized. Its antigen remains unidentified. The data derive from a study of spatial heterogeneity in lung cancer. Across the whole study: Compared with alpha-chain sequences, beta-chain sequences were consistently detected in greater numbers. The study observed each unique TCR and UMI combination more than ten times on average in raw reads.

Time point of the sample: sample taken at primary tumor resection. The donor group consisted of roughly 70 patients who had untreated, early-stage non-small cell lung cancer. TCRdb reprocessed the 5' RACE reads with MiXCR, giving one entry per CDR3 protein. The sample includes about 2,600 distinct CDR3 sequences, over 8% seen only once; the top ten take more than 25%. The junction had 11 bases not matched to a gene; V was cut back by 0 bases and J by 7 bases. The CDR3 has 16 amino acids. Germline values: CDR1 SGHDN, CDR2 FVKESK. Study conclusions and caveats: Nonsynonymous mutation counts, ubiquitous and regional, were tracked by the respective counts of ubiquitous and regional expanded TCRs. Higher tumor mutation counts went along with higher counts of expanded intratumoral alpha and beta TCRs.

The sequence was collected from a male donor with early-stage non-small cell lung cancer. The sequencing used lung tumor tissue, collected at surgery. The V and J genes are TRBV14 and TRBJ1-2, with TRBD1 matching 7 bases. The DNA for the CDR3 is TGTGCCAGCAGCCAAGATCTCGCAGGGGGATTTGGTGGCTACACCTTC. Translating gives CASSQDLAGGFGGYTF.